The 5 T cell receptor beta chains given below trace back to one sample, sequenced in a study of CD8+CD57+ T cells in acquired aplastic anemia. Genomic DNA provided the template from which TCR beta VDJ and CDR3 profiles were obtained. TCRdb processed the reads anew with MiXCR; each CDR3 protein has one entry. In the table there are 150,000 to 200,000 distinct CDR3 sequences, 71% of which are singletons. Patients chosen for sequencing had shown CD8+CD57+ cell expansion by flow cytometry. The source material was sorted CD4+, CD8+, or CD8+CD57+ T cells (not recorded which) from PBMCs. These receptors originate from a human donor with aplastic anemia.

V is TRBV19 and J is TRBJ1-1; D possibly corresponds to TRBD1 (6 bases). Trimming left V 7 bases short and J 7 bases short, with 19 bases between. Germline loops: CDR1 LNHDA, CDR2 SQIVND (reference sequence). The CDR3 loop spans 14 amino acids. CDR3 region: CASTGQTRSDEAFF. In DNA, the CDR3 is TGTGCCAGTACAGGACAGACAAGATCCGATGAAGCTTTCTTT.

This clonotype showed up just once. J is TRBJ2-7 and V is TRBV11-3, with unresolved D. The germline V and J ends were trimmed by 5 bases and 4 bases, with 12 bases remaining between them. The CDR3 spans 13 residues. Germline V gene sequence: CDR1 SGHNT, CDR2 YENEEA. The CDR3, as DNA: TGTGCCAGCAGCCTCCGAGTCGGGTACGAGCAGTACTTC. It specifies CASSLRVGYEQYF.

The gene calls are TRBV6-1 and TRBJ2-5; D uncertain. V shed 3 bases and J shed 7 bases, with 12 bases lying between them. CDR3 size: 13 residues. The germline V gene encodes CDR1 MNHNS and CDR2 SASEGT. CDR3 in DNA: TGTGCCAGCAGTGACAGTTGGGCTTGGACCCAGTACTTC. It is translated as CASSDSWAWTQYF.

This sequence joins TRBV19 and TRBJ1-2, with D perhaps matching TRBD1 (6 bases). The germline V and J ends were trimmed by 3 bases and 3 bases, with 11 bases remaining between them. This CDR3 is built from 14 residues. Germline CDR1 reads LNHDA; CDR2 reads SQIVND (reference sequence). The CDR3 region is CASSIPDSYYGYTF. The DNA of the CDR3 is TGTGCCAGTAGTATCCCGGACAGCTACTATGGCTACACCTTC.

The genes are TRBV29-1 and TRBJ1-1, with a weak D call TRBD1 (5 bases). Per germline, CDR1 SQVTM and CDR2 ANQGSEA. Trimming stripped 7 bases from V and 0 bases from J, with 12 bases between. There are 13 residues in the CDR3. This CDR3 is CSGWDGMNTEAFF. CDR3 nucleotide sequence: TGCAGCGGCTGGGACGGAATGAACACTGAAGCTTTCTTT.